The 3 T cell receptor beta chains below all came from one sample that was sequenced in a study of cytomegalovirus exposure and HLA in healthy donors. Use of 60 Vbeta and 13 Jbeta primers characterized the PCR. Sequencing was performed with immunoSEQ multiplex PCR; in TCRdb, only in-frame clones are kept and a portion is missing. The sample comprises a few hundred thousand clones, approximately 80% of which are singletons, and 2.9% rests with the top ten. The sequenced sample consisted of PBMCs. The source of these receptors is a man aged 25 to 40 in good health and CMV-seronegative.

The chain's CDR3 is CASSVVWTGGLHEQYF. The CDR3, as DNA: TGTGCCAGCAGCGTAGTTTGGACGGGGGGCCTCCACGAGCAGTACTTC. The J gene is TRBJ2-7, the V gene TRBV9, with D maybe TRBD2 (7 bases). Trimming cost V 0 bases and J 5 bases, with 18 bases left between them. The germline V gene has CDR1 SGDLS and CDR2 YYNGEE. This CDR3 region has 16 residues.

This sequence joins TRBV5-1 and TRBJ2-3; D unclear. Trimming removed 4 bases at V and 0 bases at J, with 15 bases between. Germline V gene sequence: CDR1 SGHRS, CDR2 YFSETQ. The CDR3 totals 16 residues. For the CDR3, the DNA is TGCGCCAGCAGCCCCCCTCGGAGTGCTAGCACAGATACGCAGTATTTT. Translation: CASSPPRSASTDTQYF.

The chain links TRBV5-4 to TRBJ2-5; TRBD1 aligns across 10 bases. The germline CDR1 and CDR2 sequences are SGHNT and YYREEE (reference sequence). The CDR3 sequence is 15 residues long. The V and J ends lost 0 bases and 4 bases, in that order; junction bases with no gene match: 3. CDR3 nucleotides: TGTGCCAGCAGCTTGGCCGGGACAGGGGCAGAGACCCAGTACTTC. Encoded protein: CASSLAGTGAETQYF.